A selection of T cell receptor beta chains follows, all from one sample in a study of blood T cell repertoires in COVID-19. Some clones are missing from TCRdb's copy, which holds only in-frame ones; the method was immunoSEQ multiplex PCR. The sample carries about 230,000 clones, 85% to 90% recorded once. Sequenced material: peripheral blood. These receptors were collected from a man between 45 and 60 years old with COVID-19, enrolled during active disease. CDR3s include the opening cysteine and the closing phenylalanine or tryptophan. The D gene is left open where the match is weak. Clone size appears in some rows only: once, few, many, or a class for an expanded clone.

cdr3_nt	cdr3_aa	d_call	clone_size	j_call	v_call
TGTGCCAGCAGATATGGACAGAATTCACCCCTCCACTTT	CASRYGQNSPLHF	.	.	TRBJ1-6	TRBV7-2
TGCGCCAGCAGCCCCGAAGAGGGGGCTGGAAACACCATATATTTT	CASSPEEGAGNTIYF	.	.	TRBJ1-3	TRBV5-1
TGTGCCAGCAGCGCTCGGGACAGCAAGATCCAAGAGACCCAGTACTTC	CASSARDSKIQETQYF	TRBD1	.	TRBJ2-5	TRBV9
TGTGCCAGCAGCCAGGAGAGCAACACTCAGCCCCAGCATTTT	CASSQESNTQPQHF	.	.	TRBJ1-5	TRBV3-1/TRBV3-2
TGTGCCAGCAGCTTGGGGGACAGCCATTCACCCCTCCACTTT	CASSLGDSHSPLHF	TRBD1	.	TRBJ1-6	TRBV7-2
TGTGCCAGCAGTTACTCACCCCCAGGGCCCTACGAGCAGTACTTC	CASSYSPPGPYEQYF	.	.	TRBJ2-7	TRBV6-5
TGTGCCAGCAGTTACTCGATTAGGGGGTCGGGCTATGGCTACACCTTC	CASSYSIRGSGYGYTF	.	.	TRBJ1-2	TRBV6-5
TGCGCCAGCAGCTCGGGACACTGGAACACTGAAGCTTTCTTT	CASSSGHWNTEAFF	.	.	TRBJ1-1	TRBV5-1
TGTGCCACCAGCAGAGCGAGAGATACGCAGTATTTT	CATSRARDTQYF	.	.	TRBJ2-3	TRBV15
TGTGCTAGTGGCTTCGGCGGACAGAATGGCTACACCTTC	CASGFGGQNGYTF	.	.	TRBJ1-2	TRBV12-5
TGTGCCAGCAGTCCGACAGATAATTCACCCCTCCACTTT	CASSPTDNSPLHF	.	many	TRBJ1-6	TRBV12-3/TRBV12-4
TGTGCCAGCAGCATCACAGGGGGAATGGCTTTCTTT	CASSITGGMAFF	TRBD1	.	TRBJ1-1	TRBV5-4
TGTGCCAGCGGGAGGGGTAGCCACATTCAGTACTTC	CASGRGSHIQYF	TRBD2	.	TRBJ2-4	TRBV12-3/TRBV12-4
TGTGCCAGCAGCCGATGGACTAGCGGAGCTAGCACAGATACGCAGTATTTT	CASSRWTSGASTDTQYF	TRBD2	.	TRBJ2-3	TRBV2
TGTGCCAGCAGCTTAGGCGGAGGCCACTCCTACGAGCAGTACTTC	CASSLGGGHSYEQYF	.	.	TRBJ2-7	TRBV7-8
TGCGCCAGCAACCTGGGTGGACTAGCGGGAGAAGAGACCCAGTACTTC	CASNLGGLAGEETQYF	TRBD2	.	TRBJ2-5	TRBV5-1
TGTGCCAGCAGCTTAGCCGGGACTGGAAACACCATATATTTT	CASSLAGTGNTIYF	.	.	TRBJ1-3	TRBV7-9
TGTGCCAGTAGTCCTCGGGCGGGTTCCCCCAATGAGCAGTTCTTC	CASSPRAGSPNEQFF	.	.	TRBJ2-1	TRBV19
TGTGCCAGCAGCGAAGGGGGTTGGCGGGGGTACAATGAGCAGTTCTTC	CASSEGGWRGYNEQFF	.	.	TRBJ2-1	TRBV7-2
TGTGCCAGTAGTAGGACAGGGGTATTGGATACGCAGTATTTT	CASSRTGVLDTQYF	TRBD1	.	TRBJ2-3	TRBV19
TGTGCTAGTGGTTTGCCCTTGGACAGCTCCTACGAGCAGTACTTC	CASGLPLDSSYEQYF	.	.	TRBJ2-7	TRBV12-5
TGTGCCAGTAGTATTCGTCAGAATTTTTTGACCTACAATGAGCAGTTCTTC	CASSIRQNFLTYNEQFF	.	.	TRBJ2-1	TRBV19
TGTGCCAGTCGGGGGACGAGGGTTAACGAGCAGTACTTC	CASRGTRVNEQYF	.	few	TRBJ2-7	TRBV19
TGTGCCAGCAGCTTCCCGGGGGGCGAGACCCAGTACTTC	CASSFPGGETQYF	.	.	TRBJ2-5	TRBV11-1
TGTGCCAGCAGTCTGCAGGGATCTCGTGGCTACACCTTC	CASSLQGSRGYTF	.	.	TRBJ1-2	TRBV6-5
TGTGCCAGCAGCCCGACCGGGAGCGGGAGCTCCTACGAGCAGTACTTC	CASSPTGSGSSYEQYF	TRBD2	few	TRBJ2-7	TRBV5-6
TGTGCCAGCAGTGAGACAGTGAACACTGAAGCTTTCTTT	CASSETVNTEAFF	.	.	TRBJ1-1	TRBV6-1
TGCGCCAGCAGTTTAGCGGGAGTGGGCACAGATACGCAGTATTTT	CASSLAGVGTDTQYF	TRBD2	.	TRBJ2-3	TRBV10-1
TGTGCCAGCAGTGGGGGACAGGGTGCAGTCACTGAAGCTTTCTTT	CASSGGQGAVTEAFF	TRBD1	once	TRBJ1-1	TRBV25-1
TGTGCCAGCAGTCTGACAGGGGGCGTCAATCAGCCCCAGCATTTT	CASSLTGGVNQPQHF	TRBD1	.	TRBJ1-5	TRBV2
TGTGCCAGCAGTTACTCGATAGCGGGGGGGCTCAATGAGCAGTTCTTC	CASSYSIAGGLNEQFF	TRBD2	.	TRBJ2-1	TRBV6-5
TGTGCCAGCGTCGGACTAGCGGGGTCGATTGCAAAGGTCTCCTACGAGCAGTACTTC	CASVGLAGSIAKVSYEQYF	TRBD2	.	TRBJ2-7	TRBV7-2
TGCGCCAGCAGCACCGCAGGGGGCGTTGCGGAGACCCAGTACTTC	CASSTAGGVAETQYF	TRBD1	.	TRBJ2-5	TRBV5-1
TGTGCCAGCAGCGTACAGGGGGGACGATTTACAGATACGCAGTATTTT	CASSVQGGRFTDTQYF	.	.	TRBJ2-3	TRBV9
TGTGCCATCAGTGAGTCGGGCATGAACACTGAAGCTTTCTTT	CAISESGMNTEAFF	.	.	TRBJ1-1	TRBV10-3
TGTGCCAGCAGCTTTTGGGGGGACAGGTCACTCAATGAGCAGTTCTTC	CASSFWGDRSLNEQFF	TRBD1	.	TRBJ2-1	TRBV9
TGTGCCAGCAGCTTGGAGAGGGCTAGCGGGTCGAGATTTCAGTACTTC	CASSLERASGSRFQYF	TRBD2	once	TRBJ2-5	TRBV5-4
TGTGCCAGCAGTCGGACCCCTATGACCGGGATAACTAATGAAAAACTGTTTTTT	CASSRTPMTGITNEKLFF	.	.	TRBJ1-4	TRBV6-6
TGTGCCAGCAGTTTCGGTCTGTCGGGACAGGAAAAATCCAGAACCTACGAGCAGTACTTC	CASSFGLSGQEKSRTYEQYF	TRBD1	.	TRBJ2-7	TRBV27
TGTGCCAGCAGCGTTACCGGGACTAGCGGGGGTGATACGCAGTATTTT	CASSVTGTSGGDTQYF	TRBD2	.	TRBJ2-3	TRBV9
TGTGCCAGCAGCCGACAGTATGGCTACACCTTC	CASSRQYGYTF	.	.	TRBJ1-2	TRBV13
TGTGCCAGCAGCTTGGGGGGAGCCTATGGCTACACCTTC	CASSLGGAYGYTF	.	.	TRBJ1-2	TRBV5-6
TGTGCCAGCAGACACCAGGGAGAGCAGTACTTC	CASRHQGEQYF	.	.	TRBJ2-7	TRBV28